The following is a TCR beta chain sequence with its context. Clinical symptoms, serum thyroxine and TRAb, thyroid ultrasound and orbital computed tomography together formed the diagnostic basis. This record comes from a study of T cells in Graves' hyperthyroidism and ophthalmopathy. Germline V gives CDR1 KGHSH, CDR2 LQKENI. This CDR3 is 16 amino acids long. Deletions cut 1 base from V and 10 bases from J, with 20 bases between. It was RNA transcripts that yielded the amplified TCR beta CDR3 regions. The TCR CDR3 was amplified in a first-round RT-PCR using the HTBI primer set. A single record per CDR3 protein comes from TCRdb applying MiXCR to the multiplex PCR reads. The sample carries more than 550,000 distinct CDR3 sequences, around a sixth recorded once.

The chain links TRBV18 to TRBJ2-1, with D perhaps TRBD2 (5 bases). This TCR was recovered from a man aged 50-59 years with Graves' hyperthyroidism. Input material: blood. DNA for the CDR3: TGTGCCAGCTCACCACAGCGAACCCACTCCGAGGGCGAGCAGTTCTTC. Translated, it gives CASSPQRTHSEGEQFF.